The source of this T cell receptor (beta chain) is a study of T cell responses to AZD1222 COVID-19 vaccine. Study-wide findings and caveats: Spike-specific TCR breadth and depth both grew after two AZD1222 doses.

The protocol was immunoSEQ multiplex PCR, while the TCRdb copy is restricted to in-frame clones and leaves out a portion. This table holds over 70,000 clones, approximately 86% found once. Concerning this clone: Its antigen is unidentified.

J was trimmed by 2 bases and V by 7 bases; bases with no gene match: 8. In germline, CDR1 is LNHDA, CDR2 SQIVND (reference sequence). The CDR3 extends over 15 amino acids. The source was peripheral blood, collected on day 0 of MenACWY control vaccination. The TCR originated in an adult in good health. This chain joins TRBV19 and TRBJ1-5; TRBD1 aligns across 7 bases. The CDR3 is CASTAPGTGNQPQHF. The CDR3 nucleotides are TGTGCCAGTACCGCCCCCGGGACAGGCAATCAGCCCCAGCATTTT.